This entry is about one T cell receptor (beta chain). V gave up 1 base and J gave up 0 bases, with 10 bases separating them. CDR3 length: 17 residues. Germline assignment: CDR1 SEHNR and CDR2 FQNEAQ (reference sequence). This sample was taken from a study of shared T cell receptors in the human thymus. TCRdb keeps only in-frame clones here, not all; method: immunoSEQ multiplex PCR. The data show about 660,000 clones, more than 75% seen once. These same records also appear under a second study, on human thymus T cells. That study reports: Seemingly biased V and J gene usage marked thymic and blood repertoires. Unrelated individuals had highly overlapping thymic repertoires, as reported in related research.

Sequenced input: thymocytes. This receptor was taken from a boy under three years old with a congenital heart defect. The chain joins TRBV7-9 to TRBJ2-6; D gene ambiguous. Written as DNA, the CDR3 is TGTGCCAGCAGCTTAGAATGGGCTACCTCTGGGGCCAACGTCCTGACTTTC. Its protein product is CASSLEWATSGANVLTF.